Presented here are 32 T cell receptor beta chains from one specimen sequenced in a study of T cell responses to AZD1222 COVID-19 vaccine (dated by TCRdb to the early 2020s). Reading the label with the study, this specimen's time point is: baseline before first vaccination. The library was produced with the immunoSEQ multiplex PCR assay. Here the immuneACCESS table is served through TCRdb, limited to in-frame sequences with V and J called. Missing clones are a known gap in these copies; in checked studies unresolved V genes cover under half, and the rest lacks a known reason. In all, the sample holds some 120,000 clones, and 88% of those were seen once. Of the sample, approximately 9.6% is held by the ten largest clones. The source was peripheral blood, collected on day 0 of AZD1222 vaccination. These receptors came from an adult in good health.

The CDR3, as DNA: TGTGCCAGCAGCCCCGCCGGGACAGGGTTAGGCGGGGCTTTCTTT. It encodes CASSPAGTGLGGAFF. The gene calls are TRBV7-8 and TRBJ1-1, with 9 bases matching TRBD1. V shed 5 bases, J shed 11 bases, and the junction held 15 bases outside the gene matches. Germline assignment: CDR1 SGHVS and CDR2 FQNEAQ. This CDR3 has 15 residues.

The chain employs TRBV6-2 or TRBV6-3 and TRBJ1-1; no clear D gene. In germline, CDR1 is MNHEY, CDR2 SVGEGT. The CDR3 is 15 amino acids. Between the trimmed V and J ends, which lost 2 bases and 1 base, there was a span of 11 bases. In nucleotides, the CDR3 is TGTGCCAGCAGTTACGATCTTATCAGGAACACTGAAGCTTTCTTT. This encodes CASSYDLIRNTEAFF.

The V gene is TRBV12-5, the J gene TRBJ1-5, with D hard to call. V lost 4 bases, J lost 1 base, and 14 bases lay in between. Germline-derived CDR1 and CDR2 are LGHNT and FRNRAP. CDR3 length: 16 residues. CDR3: CASGSGEVGSNQPQHF. The DNA of the CDR3 is TGTGCTAGTGGTTCCGGAGAAGTGGGGAGCAATCAGCCCCAGCATTTT.

V and J are TRBV6-5 and TRBJ2-1; 9 bases are shared with TRBD1. This CDR3 has 15 amino acids. With 4 bases clipped from V and 9 bases from J, the junction kept 10 bases outside the gene matches. Germline V gene sequence: CDR1 MNHEY, CDR2 SVGAGI. Here the CDR3 DNA reads TGTGCCAGCAGTTCCCTGGACAGGGGACTTCCTGAGCAGTTCTTC. It translates to CASSSLDRGLPEQFF.

The chain combines TRBV7-2 with TRBJ1-1, with a weak D call TRBD1 (5 bases). V was clipped by 3 bases and J by 1 base, with 15 bases between them. Germline V gene data show CDR1 as SGHTA and CDR2 as FQGNSA. This CDR3 is built from 16 residues. The CDR3 bases are TGTGCCAGCAGCTTGGTGGGGCGCACTACGAACACTGAAGCTTTCTTT. Residues: CASSLVGRTTNTEAFF.

This sequence joins TRBV18 and TRBJ1-6, with D perhaps TRBD1 (5 bases). Germline loops: CDR1 KGHSH, CDR2 LQKENI. CDR3 length: 14 residues. V dropped 6 bases and J dropped 4 bases, with 10 bases sitting between them. CDR3 sequence reads: CASSWDGYNSPLHF. The CDR3 DNA sequence: TGTGCCAGCTCCTGGGACGGTTATAATTCACCCCTCCACTTT. Complete variable domain (other parts from reference TRBV18 and TRBJ1-6): NAGVMQNPRHLVRRRGQEARLRCSPMKGHSHVYWYRQLPEEGLKFMVYLQKENIIDESGMPKERFSAEFPKEGPSILRIQQVVRGDSAAYFCASSWDGYNSPLHFGNGTRLTVT.

As DNA, the CDR3 is TGTGCCAGCAGCACGACCGGGGGCCCCCAGTACTTC. Translating it yields CASSTTGGPQYF. V is TRBV12-3 or TRBV12-4 and J is TRBJ2-4; tentatively, D is TRBD1 or TRBD2 (6 bases each). The CDR3 is made up of 12 amino acids. The V and J ends lost 6 bases and 13 bases respectively, with 16 bases between them.

This chain uses TRBV28 with TRBJ2-2, with D maybe TRBD2 (7 bases). CDR3 length equals 14 residues. Per the germline V gene, CDR1 is MDHEN and CDR2 is SYDVKM. Deletions cut 3 bases from V and 5 bases from J, with 10 bases between. CDR3 in DNA: TGTGCCAGCAGTTTGGGGGGGCGAACCGGGGAGCTGTTTTTT. Translating gives CASSLGGRTGELFF. The full variable domain, its missing parts supplied by reference TRBV28 and TRBJ2-2, is DVKVTQSSRYLVKRTGEKVFLECVQDMDHENMFWYRQDPGLGLRLIYFSYDVKMKEKGDIPEGYSVSREKKERFSLILESASTNQTSMYLCASSLGGRTGELFFGEGSRLTVL.

The chain has TRBV27 and TRBJ1-3; D gene unclear. The CDR3 runs to 12 residues. The V gene lost 6 bases and the J gene lost 4 bases, with 7 bases spanning the gap. CDR1 is MNHEY, CDR2 SMNVEV, per germline (reference sequence). CDR3 bases: TGTGCCAGCAGGGGGTCCGGAAACACCATATATTTT. Translation: CASRGSGNTIYF.

The V call is TRBV5-4, the J call TRBJ2-1; possibly TRBD2 for D (6 bases). V dropped 1 base and J dropped 7 bases, with 9 bases sitting between them. The CDR3 spans 13 residues. The germline V gene encodes CDR1 SGHNT and CDR2 YYREEE (reference sequence). CDR3 loop: CASSLPRGNEQFF. As DNA, the CDR3 is TGTGCCAGCAGCTTGCCCCGGGGGAATGAGCAGTTCTTC.

The gene calls are TRBV7-8 and TRBJ1-3, with D possibly matching TRBD1 (5 bases). This CDR3 is 16 amino acids long. The germline CDR1 and CDR2 sequences are SGHVS and FQNEAQ. Deletions cut 5 bases from V and 0 bases from J, with 14 bases between. The CDR3 loop is CASSPPGRSSGNTIYF. Written as DNA, the CDR3 is TGTGCCAGCAGCCCACCGGGACGGAGCTCTGGAAACACCATATATTTT.

The J gene is TRBJ1-1, the V gene TRBV19, with D possibly matching TRBD1 (5 bases). V lost 7 bases, J lost 1 base, and 10 bases lay in between. This CDR3 comprises 13 residues. Germline lookup yields CDR1 LNHDA and CDR2 SQIVND (reference sequence). CDR3 nucleotide sequence: TGTGCCAGTATCAGGGAGGCGAACACTGAAGCTTTCTTT. As protein: CASIREANTEAFF.

This rearrangement joins TRBV19 to TRBJ1-5; 8 bases match TRBD1. J lost 1 base, V lost 9 bases, and 11 bases had no gene match. CDR1 LNHDA and CDR2 SQIVND come from the germline V gene (reference sequence). The CDR3 runs to 16 residues. CDR3 protein: CASRLQGARSNQPQHF. CDR3 in DNA: TGTGCCAGCAGACTCCAGGGGGCTCGAAGCAATCAGCCCCAGCATTTT.

This chain uses TRBV4-1 with TRBJ1-5, with 7 bases fitting TRBD1. Germline lookup yields CDR1 MGHRA and CDR2 YSYEKL. The CDR3 totals 20 residues. Unmatched junction bases numbered 20, after V lost 4 bases and J lost 2 bases. CDR3 DNA sequence: TGCGCCAGCAGCCGTAAGCCGGGACAGTGGTACGAGGTTGGCAATCAGCCCCAGCATTTT. Translation: CASSRKPGQWYEVGNQPQHF.

The chain is built from TRBV6-5 and TRBJ1-1, with a weak D call TRBD1 (5 bases). Germline V gene sequence: CDR1 MNHEY, CDR2 SVGAGI. The V end lost 0 bases, the J end lost 0 bases, and 11 bases lay between the germline ends. This CDR3 contains 16 residues. The CDR3 reads CASSYSGGALNTEAFF. CDR3 DNA sequence: TGTGCCAGCAGTTACTCGGGAGGGGCCCTGAACACTGAAGCTTTCTTT.

This clone was detected only once. The genes are TRBV3-1 (or the pseudogene TRBV3-2) and TRBJ2-5, with D tentatively TRBD2 (7 bases). The V gene's germline CDR1 is LGHDT and CDR2 YNNKEL (reference sequence). The CDR3 length is 14 residues. Between the trimmed V and J ends, which lost 4 bases and 6 bases, there was a span of 15 bases. The CDR3: CASSRGGAGKTQYF. The CDR3 coding sequence is TGTGCCAGCAGCCGGGGGGGGGCTGGAAAGACCCAGTACTTC.

The genes are TRBV28 and TRBJ2-2; D possibly corresponds to TRBD1 (6 bases). Germline V lookup: CDR1 MDHEN, CDR2 SYDVKM. This CDR3 spans 17 amino acids. Trimming took 6 bases from V and 0 from J, leaving 17 bases between them. CDR3 amino acids: CASSDRGQIPNTGELFF. For the CDR3, the DNA is TGTGCCAGCAGCGATCGCGGACAGATACCGAACACCGGGGAGCTGTTTTTT.

The chain links TRBV18 to TRBJ2-2; TRBD1 matches 8 bases. The trim removed 3 bases at V and 8 bases at J, leaving 8 bases unmatched. The CDR3 totals 15 residues. Germline CDR1 is KGHSH and CDR2 is LQKENI. The CDR3 sequence is CASSPSTGDLGELFF. CDR3 nucleotide sequence: TGTGCCAGCTCACCCTCGACAGGGGATCTGGGGGAGCTGTTTTTT.

The V gene is TRBV25-1, the J gene TRBJ1-6; 9 positions match TRBD1. The CDR3 covers 18 residues. The trim removed 6 bases at V and 9 bases at J, leaving 18 bases unmatched. CDR1 and CDR2 (germline): MGHDK, SYGVNS. The CDR3 loop is CASSARPGQGTQFSPLHF. The CDR3 coding sequence is TGTGCCAGCAGCGCCAGACCGGGACAGGGCACCCAATTTTCACCCCTCCACTTT.

The chain couples TRBV10-3 to TRBJ1-4; tentative D call: TRBD1 (6 bases). Looked up from germline, CDR1 is ENHRY and CDR2 is SYGVKD. The V end was cut by 6 bases, the J end by 6 bases, with 17 bases between. The CDR3 has 15 residues. CDR3 in DNA: TGTGCCATCAGGGCTCAGGGGAGCAGGGATGAAAAACTGTTTTTT. Its translation is CAIRAQGSRDEKLFF.

The chain recombines TRBV6-2 or TRBV6-3 with TRBJ1-1; no clear D gene. The CDR3 is 17 residues long. Trimming pared 5 bases from V and 7 bases from J, leaving 26 bases between. Germline loops: CDR1 MNHEY, CDR2 SVGEGT. In DNA, the CDR3 is TGTGCCAGCAGTACGGGCTATATGAAGGAGGGCGGAGGTGAAGCTTTCTTT. Translating gives CASSTGYMKEGGGEAFF.

This chain joins TRBV6-5 and TRBJ1-1; TRBD1 is a possible D gene (6 bases). Trimming removed 7 bases at V and 1 base at J, with 13 bases between. The CDR3 consists of 14 residues. Germline V gene sequence: CDR1 MNHEY, CDR2 SVGAGI. CDR3 amino acids: CASTPGHSNTEAFF. The CDR3 nucleotides read TGTGCCAGCACTCCGGGACACTCGAACACTGAAGCTTTCTTT.

A word on this clone: It is unclear where the CDR3 begins or ends on the DNA, so no DNA is shown, and the CDR3 is as TCRdb lists it. This rearrangement joins TRBV28 to TRBJ1-2. 17 amino acids form the CDR3, both terminal residues included. Germline loops: CDR1 MDHEN, CDR2 SYDVKM. CDR3: CASTPSFGAGTPYGYTF.

The V call is TRBV5-4, the J call TRBJ1-1, with a possible D match to TRBD1 (6 bases). This CDR3 has 13 amino acids. Trimming cost V 4 bases and J 7 bases, with 14 bases left between them. Germline V lookup: CDR1 SGHNT, CDR2 YYREEE (reference sequence). CDR3 loop: CASSHPRGGEAFF. CDR3 DNA sequence: TGTGCCAGCAGCCACCCCAGAGGGGGTGAAGCTTTCTTT.

This chain joins TRBV6-4 and TRBJ2-3; 11 bases map to TRBD2. The CDR3 sequence is 15 residues long. Per the germline V gene, CDR1 is MRHNA and CDR2 is SNTAGT. J was trimmed by 1 base and V by 4 bases; bases with no gene match: 1. The CDR3 region has the DNA TGTGCCAGCAGTGTGACTAGCGGGGGCACAGATACGCAGTATTTT. Translated, it gives CASSVTSGGTDTQYF.

The genes are TRBV11-2 and TRBJ2-2; 13 bases line up with TRBD2. V lost 3 bases to trimming and J lost 3 bases; unmatched junction nucleotides: 4. From germline, CDR1 is SGHAT and CDR2 FQNNGV. This CDR3 contains 17 residues. In nucleotides, the CDR3 is TGTGCCAGCAGCTTGTCGACTAGCGGGGGGCACACCGGGGAGCTGTTTTTT. It codes for CASSLSTSGGHTGELFF.

The V gene is TRBV10-3, the J gene TRBJ2-5, with D unresolved. The CDR3 covers 13 residues. CDR1 is ENHRY, CDR2 SYGVKD, per germline. Between the trimmed V and J ends, which lost 3 bases and 1 base, there was a span of 6 bases. CDR3 amino acids: CAISDERQETQYF. In nucleotides, the CDR3 is TGTGCCATCAGTGATGAACGCCAAGAGACCCAGTACTTC.

CDR3 coding DNA: TGTGCCAGCAGCCCCAGGGCCCCAAGCGGGACTTATGACAATGAGCAGTTCTTC. Its translation: CASSPRAPSGTYDNEQFF. The chain carries TRBV7-2 and TRBJ2-1; 7 nucleotides line up with TRBD2. The CDR3 spans 18 residues. CDR1 is SGHTA and CDR2 is FQGNSA in the germline V gene. V was clipped by 5 bases and J by 5 bases; unmatched bases: 18.

V gene TRBV4-2 combines with J gene TRBJ1-5; D may be TRBD1 (6 bases). Germline CDR1 LGHNA, CDR2 YNFKEQ. The CDR3 has 15 amino acids. Trimming took off 1 base at V and 0 bases at J, with 7 bases between the two ends. This CDR3 is CASSQAGDSNQPQHF. The CDR3 coding sequence is TGTGCCAGCAGCCAAGCAGGGGATAGCAATCAGCCCCAGCATTTT.

This chain connects TRBV7-8 to TRBJ2-5; 10 bases align to TRBD2. Per germline, CDR1 SGHVS and CDR2 FQNEAQ. With V trimmed by 1 base and J by 5 bases, 7 bases remained unmatched. The CDR3 is made up of 16 amino acids. CDR3 protein: CASSLDRGTSVETQYF. CDR3 in DNA: TGTGCCAGCAGCTTAGACCGAGGGACTAGCGTGGAGACCCAGTACTTC.

V is TRBV7-2 and J is TRBJ1-5; a possible D gene is TRBD1 (5 bases). The CDR3 spans 18 residues. Per the germline V gene, CDR1 is SGHTA and CDR2 is FQGNSA. Trimming cost V 5 bases and J 0 bases, with 20 bases left between them. The DNA of the CDR3 is TGTGCCAGCAGCCCCTTCCGGGAAGGGGTATATAGCAATCAGCCCCAGCATTTT. Protein product: CASSPFREGVYSNQPQHF.

The V call is TRBV19, the J call TRBJ1-5, with a weak D call TRBD1 (6 bases). Germline CDR1 LNHDA, CDR2 SQIVND (reference sequence). V was trimmed by 3 bases and J by 2 bases, leaving 17 bases between them. This CDR3 contains 17 residues. CDR3 protein: CASSIAAGGRGNQPQHF. The CDR3 DNA follows: TGTGCCAGTAGTATCGCAGCCGGGGGCCGTGGCAATCAGCCCCAGCATTTT.